Reported below is one TCR beta chain. What it binds is not known. The source of the sample is a study of beta chain features in type 1 diabetes. The germline V gene has CDR1 SGHRS and CDR2 YFSETQ. V gave up 2 bases and J gave up 5 bases; unmatched junction bases: 5. The CDR3 is 15 residues long. Study-level points and caveats: Across patients, naive, central memory and Treg TCRB repertoires exhibited apparently greater similarity than was observed across healthy donors. At VDJ recombination sites, type 1 diabetes patients had fewer insertions and more deleted nucleotides.

Every isolated RNA sample was fully reverse transcribed, so sequencing captured expressed TCRB transcripts. The repertoire was sequenced with immunoSEQ multiplex PCR; TCRdb's copy has only in-frame clones and lacks some. The sample includes more than 300,000 clones, around 12% of them seen just once. This clonotype was sampled from a man between 18 and 29 years old in good health. The chain joins TRBV5-1 to TRBJ2-1; the match to TRBD2 covers 9 bases. Material: naive CD4+ T cells from blood. CDR3 coding DNA: TGCGCCAGCAGCTTAGGGACTAGCAGCAACAATGAGCAGTTCTTC. Protein product: CASSLGTSSNNEQFF.